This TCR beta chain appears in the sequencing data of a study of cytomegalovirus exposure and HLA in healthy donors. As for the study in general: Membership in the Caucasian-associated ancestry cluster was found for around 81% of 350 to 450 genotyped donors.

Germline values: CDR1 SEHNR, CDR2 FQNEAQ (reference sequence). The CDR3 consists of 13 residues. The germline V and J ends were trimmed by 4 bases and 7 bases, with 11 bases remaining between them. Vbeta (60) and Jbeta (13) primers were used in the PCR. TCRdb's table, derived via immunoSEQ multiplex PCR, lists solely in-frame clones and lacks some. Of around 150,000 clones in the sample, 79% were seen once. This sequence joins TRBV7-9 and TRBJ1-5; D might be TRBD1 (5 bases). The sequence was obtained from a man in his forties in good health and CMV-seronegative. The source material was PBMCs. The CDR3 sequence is CASSSNQGQPQHF. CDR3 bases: TGTGCCAGCAGCTCGAATCAGGGCCAGCCCCAGCATTTT.